This TCR beta chain came from a study of CD8+CD57+ T cells in acquired aplastic anemia (dated 2018 in TCRdb). Context from the whole study: A mean of around 3.2 ug of DNA, ranging from about 0.17 to 30 ug, was extracted from sorted CD4+ and CD8+ cells. CD8+CD57+ expansion was defined as a frequency above the mean frequency observed in healthy subjects. Study-wide findings and limitations: CD8+ Simpson's diversity did not differ significantly between patients and healthy controls (P=0.060). Over 25 CD8+ CDR3 sequences were found in both patients and controls but appeared to be highly expressed in patients and within the immunodominant clones of the patients.

TCR beta VDJ combination and CDR3 sequence profiling used genomic DNA as the template. An Illumina HiSeq 2000 was the platform used for TCR repertoire sequencing. The published analysis was carried out like this. TRBV/TRBJ rearrangement plots, CDR3 size and DJ length profiles, and Simpson's diversity index were used to evaluate the repertoires. The immunodominant clone was defined as the most abundant DNA sequence in deep sequencing data. CDR3 amino acid sequences were screened for sharing across subjects and compared with published repertoires and the VDJdb database. The public reads were reanalyzed by TCRdb: fastp trimming at Q25, MiXCR alignment, in-frame beta chains only. CDR3 protein sequences are deduplicated, and each keeps its most common genes and DNA. Here the V and J calls rest on TCRdb's processing, not on the authors' analysis. Across this sample there are 150,000 to 200,000 distinct CDR3 sequences, with 45% to 50% seen only once. The top ten clones comprise 30% to 40% of the sample.

Regarding this clonotype: Its recognized antigen is unknown. Base qualities are not provided; no much larger clone lies one nucleotide away.

Flow cytometry had shown CD8+CD57+ cell expansion in the patients selected for sequencing. Every patient had severe acquired aplastic anemia, diagnosed using the International Study of Aplastic Anemia and Agranulocytosis and Camitta criteria. No patient had received any therapy when blood was sampled. In this study, sorted CD4+ and CD8+ T cells from the blood of healthy subjects and of severe aplastic anemia patients had their TCR repertoires deep-sequenced. Patients were enrolled in the USA under clinicaltrials.gov protocols 00001620, 01623167, 00001397, 00071045, 00081523 and 00961064. Ficoll-Paque density gradient centrifugation was used to isolate peripheral blood mononuclear cells. Before DNA was extracted, CD4+ and CD8+ T cells were sorted using either FACS or magnetic beads. CDR1 SGHAT and CDR2 FQDESV are derived from the germline V gene (reference sequence). Measured from the cysteine to the phenylalanine, the CDR3 is 15 residues long. Only the CDR3 part of the read is kept: 45 bases, read in frame from the first base. V loses 2 bases, J loses 5 bases, and the germline ends lie 13 bases apart.

The V and J genes are TRBV11-1 and TRBJ2-1; the D gene cannot be resolved reliably. Sequencing input: sorted CD4+, CD8+, or CD8+CD57+ T cells (not recorded which) from PBMCs. This receptor was obtained from a human donor with aplastic anemia. The CDR3: CASSLKLGLHNEQFF. The sequenced DNA: TGTGCCAGCAGCTTAAAACTGGGCCTTCACAATGAGCAGTTCTTC.